This TCR beta chain originates from a study of T cells in Graves' hyperthyroidism and ophthalmopathy. Study results and limitations: Peripheral blood also featured most of the thyroid clonotypes expanded above 0.001.

Germline CDR1 and CDR2: MNHEY and SMNVEV (reference sequence). The CDR3 sequence is 15 residues long. With 5 bases removed from V and 3 bases from J, the gap between germline ends came to 15 bases. As regards this clonotype: Its matching antigen is unknown. This may be a read error, as it is one base from a much larger clone.

With a duration under 2 months, the hyperthyroidism was newly diagnosed in patients aged 18 to 65. Researchers barred patients who had uncontrolled infection, other autoimmune disease, pregnancy or lactation. Authors of the study amplified TCR beta CDR3 regions from RNA transcripts. The TCR CDR3 was amplified in a first-round RT-PCR using the HTBI primer set. TCRdb analysed the multiplex PCR reads with MiXCR anew, one entry per CDR3 protein. The sample has 550,000 to 650,000 distinct CDR3 sequences, roughly 14% seen once. This TCR was recovered from a young woman with Graves' hyperthyroidism that later progressed to Graves' ophthalmopathy. This chain uses TRBV27 with TRBJ2-3; D is uncertain. The sequenced sample was blood. CDR3 region: CASSDSPDSTDTQYF. The DNA of the CDR3 is TGTGCCAGCAGTGATTCCCCCGACTCAACAGATACGCAGTATTTT.